This record covers a single TCR beta chain. As yet, its antigen is unknown. Germline trimming cut 10 bases from V and 5 bases from J; bases unmatched to any gene: 9. This CDR3 is built from 13 residues. In germline, CDR1 is ENHRY, CDR2 SYGVKD. This entry is derived from a study of shared clonotypes between healthy human individuals. Study conclusions and caveats: Against clonotypes common to all four donors, non-shared ones had lower generation probabilities. In general, naive subsets displayed greater estimated richness than memory subsets did. Measured sharing among donors was expected to vary with sequencing depth.

Every immunoSEQ plate was one replicate of a subset's evenly spread DNA. Some clones are missing from TCRdb's copy, which holds only in-frame ones; the method was immunoSEQ multiplex PCR. The sample carries around 990,000 clones, roughly 80% recorded once. The TCR sequence derives from a man aged 18 to 29 in good health. Some clones in this sample may be carry-over from other donors' samples. The specimen sequenced was memory CD4+ T cells from PBMCs. Described subset: CD45RA-negative fraction. This chain links TRBV10-3 with TRBJ1-1; the match to TRBD1 covers 8 bases. CDR3 in DNA: TGTGCCACCGAGGACAGGGAATATACTGAAGCTTTCTTT. Protein product: CATEDREYTEAFF.